A selection of T cell receptor beta chains follows, all from one sample in a study of molecular identifiers for immune sequencing clone quantification. TCRdb recomputed calls from the PCR reads with MiXCR, one row per CDR3 protein. The profile shows approximately 680,000 distinct CDR3 sequences, roughly 27% of them singletons. Sequenced input: naive CD8+ T cells from blood, with Jurkat cell RNA spiked in. The receptors were gathered from a human donor in good health. Some libraries in this study had Jurkat cell RNA spiked in. The CDR3 runs from the conserved cysteine through the conserved F or W. Fields, in order: J gene, clone size, CDR3 length, D gene, V gene, CDR3 protein, CDR3 DNA. D genes are given only for firm matches. For some rows the clone size is stated as once, few or many, or as a class when expanded; others skip it.

j_gene: TRBJ2-7
abundance: .
len: 15
d_gene: .
v_gene: TRBV3-1
CDR3aa: CASSLRGGLGYEQYF
CDR3nt: TGTGCCAGCAGCCTCAGGGGGGGCTTGGGCTACGAGCAGTACTTC

j_gene: TRBJ2-3
abundance: many
len: 17
d_gene: TRBD1
v_gene: TRBV27
CDR3aa: CASSQSLGQGIADTQYF
CDR3nt: TGTGCCAGCAGTCAAAGTTTAGGACAGGGGATCGCAGATACGCAGTATTTT

j_gene: TRBJ2-2
abundance: few
len: 15
d_gene: TRBD1
v_gene: TRBV19
CDR3aa: CASSLSDRGLGELFF
CDR3nt: TGTGCCAGTAGTCTCAGCGACAGGGGGCTCGGGGAGCTGTTTTTT

j_gene: TRBJ2-1
abundance: .
len: 15
d_gene: .
v_gene: TRBV19
CDR3aa: CASSLGTRSYNEQFF
CDR3nt: TGTGCCAGTAGTCTCGGGACTCGCTCCTACAATGAGCAGTTCTTC

j_gene: TRBJ2-3
abundance: .
len: 15
d_gene: TRBD1
v_gene: TRBV27
CDR3aa: CASGLETGITDTQYF
CDR3nt: TGTGCCAGCGGTTTAGAGACAGGGATCACAGATACGCAGTATTTT

j_gene: TRBJ2-1
abundance: few
len: 15
d_gene: .
v_gene: TRBV9
CDR3aa: CASSEPGPAVGEQFF
CDR3nt: TGTGCCAGCAGCGAACCGGGACCCGCTGTTGGTGAGCAGTTCTTC

j_gene: TRBJ2-1
abundance: .
len: 18
d_gene: TRBD2
v_gene: TRBV11-2
CDR3aa: CASSLSGTSGRPQNEQFF
CDR3nt: TGTGCCAGCAGCCTATCAGGGACTAGCGGGAGGCCGCAGAATGAGCAGTTCTTC

j_gene: TRBJ2-5
abundance: .
len: 17
d_gene: TRBD2
v_gene: TRBV6-1
CDR3aa: CASSESVGLAVGETQYF
CDR3nt: TGTGCCAGCAGTGAATCGGTAGGCCTAGCGGTCGGGGAGACCCAGTACTTC

j_gene: TRBJ1-1
abundance: few
len: 15
d_gene: TRBD1
v_gene: TRBV25-1
CDR3aa: CASSDRDRNLGEAFF
CDR3nt: TGTGCCAGCAGTGATAGGGACAGGAATTTAGGTGAAGCTTTCTTT

j_gene: TRBJ1-1
abundance: few
len: 12
d_gene: .
v_gene: TRBV30
CDR3aa: CAWSVREGEAFF
CDR3nt: TGTGCCTGGAGTGTACGCGAGGGTGAAGCTTTCTTT

j_gene: TRBJ2-2
abundance: few
len: 13
d_gene: TRBD2
v_gene: TRBV12-3/TRBV12-4
CDR3aa: CASTLGGGGELFF
CDR3nt: TGTGCCAGCACCCTTGGGGGGGGCGGGGAGCTGTTTTTT

j_gene: TRBJ2-3
abundance: .
len: 15
d_gene: TRBD1
v_gene: TRBV7-2
CDR3aa: CASSLGQGPGDTQYF
CDR3nt: TGTGCCAGCAGCTTAGGACAGGGCCCAGGAGATACGCAGTATTTT

j_gene: TRBJ1-5
abundance: many
len: 16
d_gene: .
v_gene: TRBV9
CDR3aa: CASSYIYRELGQPQHF
CDR3nt: TGTGCCAGCAGCTACATTTACAGGGAGCTGGGTCAGCCCCAGCATTTT

j_gene: TRBJ2-7
abundance: .
len: 14
d_gene: .
v_gene: TRBV4-3
CDR3aa: CASSQVRANYGQYF
CDR3nt: TGCGCCAGCAGCCAAGTTCGCGCAAACTACGGGCAGTACTTC

j_gene: TRBJ1-5
abundance: few
len: 15
d_gene: .
v_gene: TRBV5-8
CDR3aa: CASSSGISSNQPQHF
CDR3nt: TGTGCCAGCAGTTCGGGGATAAGTAGCAATCAGCCCCAGCATTTT

j_gene: TRBJ2-7
abundance: .
len: 13
d_gene: .
v_gene: TRBV6-4
CDR3aa: CAGSDSSGIKQYF
CDR3nt: TGTGCCGGCAGTGACTCGTCCGGCATTAAGCAGTACTTC

j_gene: TRBJ1-1
abundance: .
len: 15
d_gene: .
v_gene: TRBV6-1
CDR3aa: CASSEAAVLNTEAFF
CDR3nt: TGTGCCAGCAGTGAAGCGGCAGTTTTGAACACTGAAGCTTTCTTT

j_gene: TRBJ2-1
abundance: few
len: 14
d_gene: .
v_gene: TRBV7-9
CDR3aa: CASSSPVVSGEQFF
CDR3nt: TGTGCCAGCAGCTCGCCCGTAGTATCTGGTGAGCAGTTCTTC

j_gene: TRBJ1-5
abundance: many
len: 17
d_gene: .
v_gene: TRBV6-5
CDR3aa: CASSWRQPSASNQPQHF
CDR3nt: TGTGCCAGCAGTTGGAGACAGCCCTCAGCTAGCAATCAGCCCCAGCATTTT

j_gene: TRBJ2-2
abundance: few
len: 14
d_gene: .
v_gene: TRBV6-5
CDR3aa: CASSYDSGTGELFF
CDR3nt: TGTGCCAGCAGTTACGACAGCGGCACCGGGGAGCTGTTTTTT

j_gene: TRBJ2-5
abundance: few
len: 11
d_gene: .
v_gene: TRBV6-2/TRBV6-3
CDR3aa: CASSPDKPQYF
CDR3nt: TGTGCCAGCAGCCCCGATAAGCCCCAGTACTTC

j_gene: TRBJ2-5
abundance: .
len: 16
d_gene: TRBD2
v_gene: TRBV7-9
CDR3aa: CASSQRTSKIQETQYF
CDR3nt: TGTGCCAGCAGCCAAAGGACTAGTAAGATTCAGGAGACCCAGTACTTC

j_gene: TRBJ1-2
abundance: .
len: 13
d_gene: .
v_gene: TRBV29-1
CDR3aa: CSVDRGANYGYTF
CDR3nt: TGCAGCGTTGACAGGGGAGCTAACTATGGCTACACCTTC

j_gene: TRBJ2-2
abundance: many
len: 14
d_gene: .
v_gene: TRBV9
CDR3aa: CASSVGGSTGELFF
CDR3nt: TGTGCCAGCAGCGTAGGAGGTAGCACCGGGGAGCTGTTTTTT

j_gene: TRBJ2-7
abundance: .
len: 12
d_gene: .
v_gene: TRBV12-3/TRBV12-4
CDR3aa: CASSPNRGRQYF
CDR3nt: TGTGCCAGCAGTCCCAACCGGGGCCGTCAGTACTTC

j_gene: TRBJ1-5
abundance: .
len: 15
d_gene: .
v_gene: TRBV6-1
CDR3aa: CASSGGVGSYQPQHF
CDR3nt: TGTGCCAGCAGTGGAGGGGTGGGCAGTTATCAGCCCCAGCATTTT

j_gene: TRBJ2-3
abundance: .
len: 13
d_gene: .
v_gene: TRBV27
CDR3aa: CASSQSMSDTQYF
CDR3nt: TGTGCCAGCAGCCAGTCTATGTCGGATACGCAGTATTTT

j_gene: TRBJ2-5
abundance: many
len: 16
d_gene: .
v_gene: TRBV20-1
CDR3aa: CSARDADGRYQETQYF
CDR3nt: TGCAGTGCTCGAGACGCCGACGGACGGTACCAAGAGACCCAGTACTTC

j_gene: TRBJ1-3
abundance: few
len: 16
d_gene: .
v_gene: TRBV4-1
CDR3aa: CASSQDRPPPGNTRYF
CDR3nt: TGCGCCAGCAGCCAAGATCGCCCCCCCCCTGGAAACACCAGATATTTT

j_gene: TRBJ2-1
abundance: .
len: 15
d_gene: TRBD2
v_gene: TRBV6-2/TRBV6-3
CDR3aa: CASSPTSASYNEQFF
CDR3nt: TGTGCCAGCAGCCCCACTAGCGCATCCTACAATGAGCAGTTCTTC

j_gene: TRBJ2-2
abundance: .
len: 16
d_gene: .
v_gene: TRBV7-2
CDR3aa: CASSLALVGNTGELFF
CDR3nt: TGTGCCAGCAGCTTAGCGTTGGTAGGGAACACCGGGGAGCTGTTTTTT

j_gene: TRBJ1-5
abundance: .
len: 17
d_gene: TRBD1
v_gene: TRBV28
CDR3aa: CASSPGQGWVSNQPQHF
CDR3nt: TGTGCCAGCAGTCCCGGACAGGGATGGGTGAGCAATCAGCCCCAGCATTTT

j_gene: TRBJ1-1
abundance: many
len: 13
d_gene: .
v_gene: TRBV5-4
CDR3aa: CASSPAKNTEAFF
CDR3nt: TGTGCCAGCAGCCCTGCAAAGAACACTGAAGCTTTCTTT

j_gene: TRBJ2-7
abundance: .
len: 14
d_gene: TRBD2
v_gene: TRBV20-1
CDR3aa: CSAPPGGLTYKQYF
CDR3nt: TGCAGTGCTCCCCCGGGAGGACTTACCTACAAGCAGTACTTC

j_gene: TRBJ1-2
abundance: .
len: 12
d_gene: TRBD1
v_gene: TRBV19
CDR3aa: CASTTGAYGYTF
CDR3nt: TGTGCCAGTACTACAGGGGCCTATGGCTACACCTTC

j_gene: TRBJ1-6
abundance: .
len: 15
d_gene: .
v_gene: TRBV7-2
CDR3aa: CASSVGAGDNSPLHF
CDR3nt: TGTGCCAGCAGCGTAGGGGCAGGCGATAATTCACCCCTCCACTTT

j_gene: TRBJ2-7
abundance: many
len: 15
d_gene: TRBD2
v_gene: TRBV12-3/TRBV12-4
CDR3aa: CASGWIAGDAYEQYF
CDR3nt: TGTGCCAGCGGGTGGATAGCGGGGGACGCCTACGAGCAGTACTTC

j_gene: TRBJ2-6
abundance: .
len: 16
d_gene: .
v_gene: TRBV29-1
CDR3aa: CSVWVATSSGANVLTF
CDR3nt: TGCAGCGTATGGGTGGCCACGTCCTCTGGGGCCAACGTCCTGACTTTC

j_gene: TRBJ2-7
abundance: many
len: 16
d_gene: .
v_gene: TRBV25-1
CDR3aa: CASTRTGGEHSYEQYF
CDR3nt: TGTGCCAGCACTAGAACTGGAGGGGAGCACTCCTACGAGCAGTACTTC

j_gene: TRBJ2-3
abundance: many
len: 16
d_gene: .
v_gene: TRBV27
CDR3aa: CASSLSWASGTDTQYF
CDR3nt: TGTGCCAGCAGTTTATCCTGGGCTAGCGGCACAGATACGCAGTATTTT

j_gene: TRBJ1-2
abundance: many
len: 14
d_gene: .
v_gene: TRBV6-1
CDR3aa: CASRSGAPSRSYTF
CDR3nt: TGTGCCAGCAGATCAGGGGCCCCATCTAGGAGCTACACCTTC

j_gene: TRBJ2-4
abundance: few
len: 15
d_gene: TRBD1
v_gene: TRBV20-1
CDR3aa: CSARPQGVAKNIQYF
CDR3nt: TGCAGTGCTAGACCACAGGGGGTGGCCAAAAACATTCAGTACTTC

j_gene: TRBJ1-5
abundance: many
len: 13
d_gene: .
v_gene: TRBV24-1
CDR3aa: CATRGWFDGPQHF
CDR3nt: TGTGCCACGCGGGGATGGTTTGACGGGCCCCAGCATTTT

j_gene: TRBJ2-7
abundance: .
len: 15
d_gene: TRBD2
v_gene: TRBV5-5
CDR3aa: CASSLSGNSYNEQYF
CDR3nt: TGTGCCAGCAGCTTAAGCGGGAACTCCTACAATGAGCAGTACTTC

j_gene: TRBJ1-5
abundance: many
len: 15
d_gene: .
v_gene: TRBV4-1
CDR3aa: CASSQVTGVDQPQHF
CDR3nt: TGCGCCAGCAGCCAAGTTACAGGCGTCGATCAGCCCCAGCATTTT

j_gene: TRBJ2-3
abundance: many
len: 15
d_gene: TRBD1
v_gene: TRBV12-3/TRBV12-4
CDR3aa: CASSGTGGLTDTQYF
CDR3nt: TGTGCCAGCAGCGGGACAGGGGGGCTGACAGATACGCAGTATTTT

j_gene: TRBJ2-7
abundance: .
len: 14
d_gene: .
v_gene: TRBV6-2/TRBV6-3
CDR3aa: CASRKPGPPYEQYF
CDR3nt: TGTGCCAGCAGAAAACCGGGACCCCCCTACGAGCAGTACTTC

j_gene: TRBJ1-1
abundance: .
len: 14
d_gene: TRBD1
v_gene: TRBV5-3
CDR3aa: CDSSLDRGNTEAFF
CDR3nt: TGTGACAGCAGCTTGGACAGGGGTAATACTGAAGCTTTCTTT

j_gene: TRBJ1-5
abundance: .
len: 15
d_gene: TRBD1
v_gene: TRBV9
CDR3aa: CASSAGQGNGVPQHF
CDR3nt: TGTGCCAGCAGCGCGGGACAGGGTAACGGAGTGCCCCAGCATTTT

j_gene: TRBJ2-7
abundance: .
len: 13
d_gene: .
v_gene: TRBV7-6
CDR3aa: CASRRAGAYEQYF
CDR3nt: TGTGCCAGCAGGCGTGCCGGAGCCTACGAGCAGTACTTC

j_gene: TRBJ1-6
abundance: .
len: 14
d_gene: .
v_gene: TRBV5-3
CDR3aa: CASSFAGGSSPLHF
CDR3nt: TGTGCCAGCAGCTTTGCTGGGGGGTCTTCACCCCTCCACTTT

j_gene: TRBJ2-3
abundance: .
len: 16
d_gene: .
v_gene: TRBV7-9
CDR3aa: CASSLAQTGLTDTQYF
CDR3nt: TGTGCCAGCAGCTTAGCGCAGACAGGACTCACAGATACGCAGTATTTT

j_gene: TRBJ1-2
abundance: few
len: 15
d_gene: TRBD1
v_gene: TRBV4-1
CDR3aa: CASSQAGDSNYGYTF
CDR3nt: TGCGCCAGCAGCCAAGCGGGGGACAGCAACTATGGCTACACCTTC

j_gene: TRBJ2-7
abundance: few
len: 14
d_gene: .
v_gene: TRBV6-5
CDR3aa: CASSYRTASYEQYF
CDR3nt: TGTGCCAGCAGTTACCGGACAGCCTCCTACGAGCAGTACTTC

j_gene: TRBJ2-1
abundance: many
len: 15
d_gene: .
v_gene: TRBV7-7
CDR3aa: CASSYNSDRTDEQFF
CDR3nt: TGTGCCAGCAGCTACAATAGCGACCGTACCGATGAGCAGTTCTTC

j_gene: TRBJ2-2
abundance: few
len: 17
d_gene: TRBD2
v_gene: TRBV4-3
CDR3aa: CASSQEIWTSGTGELFF
CDR3nt: TGCGCCAGCAGCCAAGAGATTTGGACTAGCGGGACCGGGGAGCTGTTTTTT